The entry below gives a single T cell receptor (beta chain) sequence along with its context. The antigen is unknown. Using immunoSEQ multiplex PCR, the repertoire was profiled, and TCRdb retains in-frame clones only, with some absent. The sample records roughly 65,000 clones, roughly four fifths being singletons. Germline CDR1 MNHNY, CDR2 SVGAGI (reference sequence). The CDR3 has 14 residues. V was clipped by 3 bases and J by 6 bases, with 14 bases between them. This sample is drawn from a study of vaccination effects on CD4 cells after COVID-19. Background on the study: Participants were vaccinated with two doses of either the BNT162b2 or mRNA-1273 vaccine.

Study-wide results and caveats: Clones of infection and vaccine origin contracted markedly late after vaccination.

Expansion with viral peptide pools was applied to antigen-specific CD4+ T cells by the ViraFEST assay prior to sequencing. After about 10 days in culture, the CD4+ T cells were isolated. All vaccine recipients tested negative for nucleocapsid antibodies and had never contracted SARS-CoV-2 infection. This sequence originates from a human donor who received a COVID-19 vaccine. J is TRBJ1-1 and V is TRBV6-6; no reliable D call. The sequencing here drew on CD4+ T cells from PBMCs cultured with HCoV-NL63 spike peptides, taken before COVID-19 vaccination. The CDR3 nucleotides read TGTGCCAGCAGTTATGGTTCAAGGAGCGCTGAAGCTTTCTTT. Translated: CASSYGSRSAEAFF.